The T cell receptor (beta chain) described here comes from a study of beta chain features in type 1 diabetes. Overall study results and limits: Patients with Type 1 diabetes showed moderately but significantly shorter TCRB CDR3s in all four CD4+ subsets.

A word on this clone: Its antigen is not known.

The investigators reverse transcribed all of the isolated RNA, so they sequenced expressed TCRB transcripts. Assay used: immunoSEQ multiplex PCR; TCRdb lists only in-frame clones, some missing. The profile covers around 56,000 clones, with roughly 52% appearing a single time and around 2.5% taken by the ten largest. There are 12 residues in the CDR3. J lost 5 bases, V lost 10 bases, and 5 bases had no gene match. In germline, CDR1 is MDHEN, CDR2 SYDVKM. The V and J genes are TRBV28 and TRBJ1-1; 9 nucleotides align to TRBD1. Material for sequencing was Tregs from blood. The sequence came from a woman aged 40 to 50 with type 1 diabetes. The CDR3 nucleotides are TGTGCCATAGGACAGGGGCAGACTGAAGCTTTCTTT. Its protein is CAIGQGQTEAFF.